This TCR beta chain came from a study of blood T cell repertoires in COVID-19. The germline V gene has CDR1 SNHLY and CDR2 FYNNEI. This CDR3 spans 13 amino acids. Trimming removed 4 bases at V and 3 bases at J, with 9 bases between. Authors' methods: Reference gene primers were amplified, and this amplification served to estimate nucleated cell counts. Method: immunoSEQ multiplex PCR; TCRdb's copy keeps in-frame clones and lacks some. The D gene and trimming were derived from the DNA, and the V and J assignments and clone size from that table. Here the sample spans fewer than 350,000 clones, around 90% being singletons.

The rearrangement uses TRBV2 and TRBJ1-1; D is undetermined. This receptor was obtained from a woman in her thirties with acute COVID-19. Input material: PBMCs or T cells enriched from blood (not recorded which). CDR3 sequence: CASSGSVYTEAFF. CDR3 coding DNA: TGTGCCAGCAGTGGGTCAGTTTACACTGAAGCTTTCTTT.